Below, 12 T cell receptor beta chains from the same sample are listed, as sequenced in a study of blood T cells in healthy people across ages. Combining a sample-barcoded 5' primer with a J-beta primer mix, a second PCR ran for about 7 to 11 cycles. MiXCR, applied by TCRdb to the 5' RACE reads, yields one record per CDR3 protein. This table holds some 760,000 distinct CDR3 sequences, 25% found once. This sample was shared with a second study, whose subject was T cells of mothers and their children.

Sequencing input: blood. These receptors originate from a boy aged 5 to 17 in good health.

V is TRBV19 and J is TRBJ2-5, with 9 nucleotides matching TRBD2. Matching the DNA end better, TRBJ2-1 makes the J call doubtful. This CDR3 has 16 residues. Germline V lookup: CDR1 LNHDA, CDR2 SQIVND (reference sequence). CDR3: CASSIIKTSGRSEQFF. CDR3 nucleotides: TGTGCCAGTAGTATTATCAAAACTAGCGGGCGGAGTGAGCAGTTCTTC.

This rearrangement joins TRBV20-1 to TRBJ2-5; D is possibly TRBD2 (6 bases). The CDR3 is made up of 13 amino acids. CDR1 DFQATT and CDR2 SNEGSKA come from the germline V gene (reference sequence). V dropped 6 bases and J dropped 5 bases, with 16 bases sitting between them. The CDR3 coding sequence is TGCAGTGCCCTGGAGGCGGGAAGGGAGACCCAGTACTTC. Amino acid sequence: CSALEAGRETQYF.

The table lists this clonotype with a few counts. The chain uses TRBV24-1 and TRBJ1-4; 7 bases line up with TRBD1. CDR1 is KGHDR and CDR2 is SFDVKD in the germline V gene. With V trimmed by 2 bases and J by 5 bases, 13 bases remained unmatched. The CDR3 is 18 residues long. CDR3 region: CATSDSLPGTAVNEKLFF. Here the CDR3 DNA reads TGTGCCACCAGTGATTCCTTACCCGGGACAGCCGTAAATGAAAAACTGTTTTTT.

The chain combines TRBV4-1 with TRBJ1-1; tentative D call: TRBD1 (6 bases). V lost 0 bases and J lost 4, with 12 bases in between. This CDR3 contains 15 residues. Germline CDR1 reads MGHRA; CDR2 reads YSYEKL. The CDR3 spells CASSQDSRGSTEAFF. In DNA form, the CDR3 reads TGCGCCAGCAGCCAAGATTCGAGGGGGAGCACTGAAGCTTTCTTT.

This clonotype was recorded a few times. The CDR3 loop is CASSLRENQPQHF. Written as DNA, the CDR3 is TGTGCCAGCAGCTTAAGGGAGAATCAGCCCCAGCATTTT. The chain uses TRBV5-6 and TRBJ1-5, with D hard to call. Germline CDR1 and CDR2: SGHDT and YYEEEE. Trimming removed 2 bases from V and 4 bases from J, with 7 bases in between. This CDR3 has 13 amino acids.

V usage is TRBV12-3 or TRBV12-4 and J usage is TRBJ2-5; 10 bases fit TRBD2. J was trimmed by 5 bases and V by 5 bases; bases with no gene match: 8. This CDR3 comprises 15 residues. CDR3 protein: CASSGTSGVAETQYF. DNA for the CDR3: TGTGCCAGCAGTGGTACTAGCGGGGTGGCTGAGACCCAGTACTTC.

DNA of the CDR3: TGTGCCACCAGTGATCACGGGTACAAGGCGTGGGAGACCCAGTACTTC. Residues: CATSDHGYKAWETQYF. The chain links TRBV24-1 to TRBJ2-1; D unresolved. TRBJ2-5 matches the DNA end more closely, so the J call is doubtful. The CDR3 has 16 amino acids. Germline V CDR1 and CDR2: KGHDR, SFDVKD.

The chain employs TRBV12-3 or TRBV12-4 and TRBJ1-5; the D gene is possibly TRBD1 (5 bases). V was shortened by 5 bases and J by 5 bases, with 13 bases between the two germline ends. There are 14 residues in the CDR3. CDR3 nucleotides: TGTGCCAGCAGTCTGGGGACCCCTCATCAGCCCCAGCATTTT. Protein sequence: CASSLGTPHQPQHF.

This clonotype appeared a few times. CDR3: CSVEDPQRESYNEQFF. The CDR3 DNA reads as TGCAGCGTTGAAGACCCACAGCGGGAGTCCTACAATGAGCAGTTCTTC. The V call is TRBV29-1, the J call TRBJ2-5, with TRBD2 matching 8 bases. The J call could be wrong; TRBJ2-1 is a better fit for the DNA end. The CDR3 covers 16 residues. In germline, CDR1 is SQVTM, CDR2 ANQGSEA.

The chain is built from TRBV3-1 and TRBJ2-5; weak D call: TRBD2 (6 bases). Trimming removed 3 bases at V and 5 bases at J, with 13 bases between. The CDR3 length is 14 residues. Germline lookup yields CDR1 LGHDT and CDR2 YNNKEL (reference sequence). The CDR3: CASSQEGLLETQYF. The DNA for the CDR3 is TGTGCCAGCAGCCAGGAGGGACTCTTGGAGACCCAGTACTTC.

CDR3 DNA: TGTGCCAGCAGTCCGACAGGGAGGACCAACTATGGCTACACCTTC. Protein product: CASSPTGRTNYGYTF. The gene calls are TRBV6-2 or TRBV6-3 and TRBJ1-2; 7 bases line up with TRBD1. Germline CDR1 reads MNHEY; CDR2 reads SVGEGT. The CDR3 is made up of 15 amino acids. J gave up 2 bases and V 5 bases, and 8 bases lay outside the gene matches.

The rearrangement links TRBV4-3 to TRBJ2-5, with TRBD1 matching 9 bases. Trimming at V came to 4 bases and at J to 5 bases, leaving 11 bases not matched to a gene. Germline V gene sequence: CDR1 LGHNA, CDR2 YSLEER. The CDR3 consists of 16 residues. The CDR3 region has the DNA TGCGCCAGCAGCCCCAACCGGGGACAGGGAGGGGAGACCCAGTACTTC. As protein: CASSPNRGQGGETQYF.